This T cell receptor beta chain was observed in a study of T cell repertoires in cytomegalovirus infection. This clonotype was detected ten times or more. The CDR3 is 16 residues long. Trimming removed 5 bases at V and 2 bases at J, with 13 bases between. Germline values: CDR1 SGHVS, CDR2 FQNEAQ. TCRdb processed the reads anew with MiXCR; each CDR3 protein has one entry. Among some 77,000 distinct CDR3 sequences, about 4% were seen once, and the ten largest hold approximately 4.3%. The receptor's source is a human donor in good health (CMV status not recorded). Some clones in this sample may be carry-over from other donors' samples. Sample: PBMCs. The J gene is TRBJ1-6, the V gene TRBV7-8, with D hard to call. This CDR3 is CASSPARVPYNSPLHF. As DNA, the CDR3 is TGTGCCAGCAGCCCCGCCCGGGTCCCCTATAATTCACCCCTCCACTTT.